The 17 T cell receptor beta chains presented below share a single source sample, sequenced in a study of blood T cell repertoires in COVID-19. Some clones are missing from TCRdb's copy, which holds only in-frame ones; the method was immunoSEQ multiplex PCR. Of about 50,000 clones listed, roughly 82% are singletons. Sequences were obtained from peripheral blood. All receptors come from a woman in her fifties or sixties with acute or convalescent COVID-19.

Only a few counts were recorded for this clone. The chain couples TRBV7-2 to TRBJ1-6; no definite D call. The germline CDR1 and CDR2 sequences are SGHTA and FQGNSA. CDR3 length: 17 residues. The V end was cut by 5 bases, the J end by 6 bases, with 20 bases between. The DNA of the CDR3 is TGTGCCAGCAGCCCTACTGGACTCCTCAAGAGTAATTCACCCCTCCACTTT. This translates into CASSPTGLLKSNSPLHF.

This clone was observed a few times. The J gene is TRBJ1-6, the V gene TRBV28; TRBD1 matches at 11 bases. The V gene end was trimmed by 2 bases and the J gene end by 9 bases; junction bases not matched to a gene: 6. The CDR3 extends over 16 amino acids. Germline lookup yields CDR1 MDHEN and CDR2 SYDVKM. The CDR3 region has the DNA TGTGCCAGCAGTTTACAAGTCGGGACAGGGGGTTCACCCCTCCACTTT. Translated, it gives CASSLQVGTGGSPLHF.

By share, this clone ranks as large. The rearrangement links TRBV6-1 to TRBJ1-1; D might be TRBD1 (6 bases). There are 15 residues in the CDR3. V shed 1 base and J shed 4 bases, with 13 bases lying between them. Germline-derived CDR1 and CDR2 are MNHNS and SASEGT. The CDR3 protein is CASSEVAGESTEAFF. Written as DNA, the CDR3 is TGTGCCAGCAGTGAAGTGGCAGGGGAGAGCACTGAAGCTTTCTTT.

The rearrangement links TRBV15 to TRBJ1-5; D ambiguous. This CDR3 has 15 amino acids. From germline, CDR1 is LNHNV and CDR2 YYDKDF (reference sequence). V lost 0 bases to trimming and J lost 0 bases, with 6 bases between them. CDR3 in DNA: TGTGCCACCAGCAGAGATCCGGGTAGCAATCAGCCCCAGCATTTT. It encodes CATSRDPGSNQPQHF.

The chain uses TRBV7-9 and TRBJ2-1; tentative D call: TRBD2 (5 bases). V lost 1 base, J lost 3 bases, and 10 bases lay in between. CDR3 size: 15 residues. Germline V gene data show CDR1 as SEHNR and CDR2 as FQNEAQ (reference sequence). CDR3 sequence reads: CASSLGGIYYNEQFF. CDR3 DNA sequence: TGTGCCAGCAGCTTAGGAGGGATTTACTACAATGAGCAGTTCTTC.

The chain couples TRBV3-1 (or the pseudogene TRBV3-2) to TRBJ2-5; a possible D gene is TRBD1 (5 bases). The CDR3 length is 13 residues. The germline V gene encodes CDR1 LGHDT and CDR2 YNNKEL (reference sequence). Trimming removed 1 base from V and 3 bases from J, with 6 bases in between. The CDR3 DNA follows: TGTGCCAGCAGCCAAGGACAGAAAGAGACCCAGTACTTC. Its protein is CASSQGQKETQYF.

V and J are TRBV5-6 and TRBJ2-3, with D hard to call. The length of the CDR3 is 14 residues. V was cut by 0 bases and J by 3 bases, with 8 bases left in between. Germline lookup yields CDR1 SGHDT and CDR2 YYEEEE. CDR3 sequence (DNA): TGTGCCAGCAGCTTGGCACTCGTTACAGATACGCAGTATTTT. Its protein product is CASSLALVTDTQYF.

The chain joins TRBV6-5 to TRBJ1-5; unclear D gene. The CDR3 spans 14 residues. Germline V gives CDR1 MNHEY, CDR2 SVGAGI. The V end was cut by 5 bases, the J end by 0 bases, with 8 bases between. CDR3 in DNA: TGTGCCAGCAGTAAACAGAATAGCAATCAGCCCCAGCATTTT. Its translation: CASSKQNSNQPQHF.

J is TRBJ1-2 and V is TRBV6-6; the D gene is possibly TRBD1 (6 bases). This CDR3 is 15 amino acids long. The germline V gene encodes CDR1 MNHNY and CDR2 SVGAGI (reference sequence). The V and J ends lost 6 bases and 1 base respectively, with 15 bases between them. The CDR3 reads CASSTTGQLNYGYTF. CDR3 DNA sequence: TGTGCCAGCAGCACTACGGGACAACTTAACTATGGCTACACCTTC.

The chain links TRBV6-5 to TRBJ1-1; D may be TRBD1 (6 bases). The ends were cut back, 9 bases at V and 0 bases at J, with 11 bases in the middle. CDR1 and CDR2 (germline): MNHEY, SVGAGI. The CDR3 loop spans 13 amino acids. CDR3 sequence: CASRTALNTEAFF. The CDR3 DNA reads as TGTGCCAGTCGGACAGCTCTGAACACTGAAGCTTTCTTT.

CDR3 bases: TGCGCCAGCAGCTTGGACAGGGGGGCTGAGCAGTTCTTC. Translated, it gives CASSLDRGAEQFF. The chain uses TRBV5-1 and TRBJ2-1, with 8 bases matching TRBD1. The germline CDR1 and CDR2 sequences are SGHRS and YFSETQ. V shed 0 bases, J shed 9 bases, and the junction held 2 bases outside the gene matches. CDR3 size: 13 residues.

The rearrangement joins TRBV19 to TRBJ2-1; TRBD1 agrees at 11 bases. The CDR3 contains 14 residues. The V gene end was trimmed by 6 bases and the J gene end by 9 bases; junction bases not matched to a gene: 7. The germline gives CDR1 LNHDA, CDR2 SQIVND (reference sequence). In DNA, the CDR3 is TGTGCCAGTAGCATGGACAGGGGGCTGGGTGAGCAGTTCTTC. Translation gives CASSMDRGLGEQFF.

V is TRBV6-5 and J is TRBJ2-3; 7 nucleotides line up with TRBD1. The junction had 9 bases not matched to a gene; V was cut back by 5 bases and J by 4 bases. The germline V gene has CDR1 MNHEY and CDR2 SVGAGI. The CDR3 runs to 15 residues. The CDR3 here is CASSLRGLAPDTQYF. In nucleotides, the CDR3 is TGTGCCAGCAGTCTGAGGGGGCTAGCTCCAGATACGCAGTATTTT.

The V and J genes are TRBV4-1 and TRBJ2-5; D is unclear. V dropped 0 bases and J dropped 5 bases, with 13 bases sitting between them. Germline V gene lookup returns CDR1 MGHRA and CDR2 YSYEKL. The CDR3 runs 15 residues. The CDR3 here is CASSQEITPGETQYF. The CDR3 DNA sequence: TGCGCCAGCAGCCAAGAGATAACACCCGGGGAGACCCAGTACTTC.

The chain's CDR3 is CASSERTGLGYGYTF. CDR3 DNA sequence: TGCGCCAGCAGTGAGCGGACAGGGCTGGGATATGGCTACACCTTC. This rearrangement joins TRBV10-2 to TRBJ1-2; TRBD1 agrees at 8 bases. The V gene's germline CDR1 is WSHSY and CDR2 SAAADI. This CDR3 region has 15 residues. After removal of 2 bases from V and 5 bases from J, the junction contained 7 bases not matched to a gene.

This clone was seen more than once but under ten times. Written as DNA, the CDR3 is TGTGCCAGCAGTGTGAGGGTTTCACCCCTCCACTTT. Amino acid sequence: CASSVRVSPLHF. This rearrangement joins TRBV2 to TRBJ1-6; D unclear. The CDR3 consists of 12 residues. Germline-derived CDR1 and CDR2 are SNHLY and FYNNEI. Trimming pared 4 bases from V and 9 bases from J, leaving 7 bases between.

The chain recombines TRBV30 with TRBJ2-7; possible D gene TRBD1, 6 bases. Germline values: CDR1 GTSNPN, CDR2 SVGIG (reference sequence). The CDR3 is 12 amino acids. V was trimmed by 5 bases and J by 2 bases, leaving 10 bases between them. The CDR3 DNA reads as TGTGCCTGGGGGCGGACAGCCTACGAGCAGTACTTC. Its protein is CAWGRTAYEQYF. The full variable domain, with the rest looked up from reference TRBV30 and TRBJ2-7, is SQTIHQWPATLVQPVGSPLSLECTVEGTSNPNLYWYRQAAGRGLQLLFYSVGIGQISSEVPQNLSASRPQDRQFILSSKKLLLSDSGFYLCAWGRTAYEQYFGPGTRLTVT.